The 29 T cell receptor beta chains below were found in one sample sequenced in a study of cytotoxic CD8 clonotypes in ibrutinib-treated CLL. Clones were sequenced by immunoSEQ multiplex PCR, and TCRdb holds only the in-frame ones, with some missing. The table shows hundreds of thousands of clones, with 70% occurring only once. This specimen consisted of PBMCs, obtained after 24 months of ibrutinib treatment. All receptors derive from a human donor with chronic lymphocytic leukemia.

The chain uses TRBV5-1 and TRBJ2-3; perhaps TRBD1 as D (5 bases). Germline loops: CDR1 SGHRS, CDR2 YFSETQ. V dropped 5 bases and J dropped 6 bases, with 19 bases sitting between them. The CDR3 spans 15 residues. CDR3 loop: CASRAEGVYSDTQYF. The DNA of the CDR3 is TGCGCCAGCAGGGCCGAAGGGGTTTACTCTGATACGCAGTATTTT.

This clone was found a few times. The chain couples TRBV9 to TRBJ2-7, with 8 bases fitting TRBD1. Germline-derived CDR1 and CDR2 are SGDLS and YYNGEE. The CDR3 runs to 16 residues. J gave up 0 bases and V 0 bases, and 5 bases lay outside the gene matches. This CDR3 is CASSVGPGTGSYEQYF. Written as DNA, the CDR3 is TGTGCCAGCAGCGTAGGGCCTGGGACAGGCTCCTACGAGCAGTACTTC.

In its sample, this clone was seen a few times. The V call is TRBV28, the J call TRBJ2-7, with 8 bases fitting TRBD2. Looked up from germline, CDR1 is MDHEN and CDR2 is SYDVKM. V shed 6 bases and J 4 bases; nucleotides not matched to a gene: 11. The CDR3 consists of 15 residues. This CDR3 reads CASSQPRGGGYEQYF. The CDR3 coding sequence is TGTGCCAGCAGCCAGCCTCGGGGGGGCGGGTACGAGCAGTACTTC.

The V gene is TRBV7-6, the J gene TRBJ1-2; the D gene is possibly TRBD1 (6 bases). V lost 1 base to trimming and J lost 7 bases, with 7 bases between them. Per the germline V gene, CDR1 is SGHVS and CDR2 is FNYEAQ. The CDR3 loop spans 12 amino acids. The CDR3 nucleotides are TGTGCCAGCAGCTTAGGGGGGCCTGGCTACACCTTC. Translated: CASSLGGPGYTF.

V gene TRBV19 combines with J gene TRBJ2-6; possibly TRBD1 or TRBD2 for D (5 bases each). The CDR3 covers 15 residues. V lost 5 bases and J 2 bases, leaving 10 bases between the germline ends. From germline, CDR1 is LNHDA and CDR2 SQIVND (reference sequence). The CDR3 nucleotides read TGTGCCAGTAGTGGGGGTCCTACTGGGGCCAACGTCCTGACTTTC. Translating it yields CASSGGPTGANVLTF. The whole variable domain, remainder taken from reference TRBV19 and TRBJ2-6, is DGGITQSPKYLFRKEGQNVTLSCEQNLNHDAMYWYRQDPGQGLRLIYYSQIVNDFQKGDIAEGYSVSREKKESFPLTVTSAQKNPTAFYLCASSGGPTGANVLTFGAGSRLTVL.

The rearrangement uses TRBV28 and TRBJ2-1; 7 nucleotides agree with TRBD2. V trimming: 9 bases; J trimming: 2 bases; junction bases outside the gene matches: 10. This CDR3 comprises 15 residues. Germline V lookup: CDR1 MDHEN, CDR2 SYDVKM. CDR3: CASPPRGSPYNEQFF. CDR3 nucleotide sequence: TGTGCCAGTCCTCCCCGCGGGAGTCCCTACAATGAGCAGTTCTTC.

The J gene is TRBJ1-5, the V gene TRBV5-1; possible D gene TRBD1, 6 bases. This CDR3 spans 15 amino acids. Looked up from germline, CDR1 is SGHRS and CDR2 is YFSETQ. Trimming left V 0 bases short and J 4 bases short, with 11 bases between. The CDR3 bases are TGCGCCAGCAGCTTGGAGACAGGAGATAATCAGCCCCAGCATTTT. Translated: CASSLETGDNQPQHF.

J is TRBJ2-3 and V is TRBV28; 15 nucleotides align to TRBD2. Trimming removed 4 bases from V and 3 bases from J; junction bases left unmatched: 11. Germline CDR1 reads MDHEN; CDR2 reads SYDVKM. The CDR3 is 19 amino acids. Here the CDR3 DNA reads TGTGCCAGCAGTTCTCGGACTAGCGGGAGGGTAGTGGGGACAGATACGCAGTATTTT. Encoded protein: CASSSRTSGRVVGTDTQYF.

The gene calls are TRBV5-3 and TRBJ2-1, with 13 bases lining up with TRBD2. TRBV5-3 is an open reading frame, and its role is uncertain. The CDR3 consists of 18 residues. Trimming removed 4 bases from V and 6 bases from J; junction bases left unmatched: 13. CDR3 coding DNA: TGTGCCAGAAGCCCGACTAGCGGGAGGCCAACCGGGGGCAATGAGCAGTTCTTC. This encodes CARSPTSGRPTGGNEQFF.

This chain joins TRBV28 and TRBJ2-7, with no clear D. CDR1 MDHEN and CDR2 SYDVKM come from the germline V gene. The CDR3 has 12 amino acids. Trimming left V 6 bases short and J 2 bases short, with 8 bases between. CDR3 in amino acids: CASSIRAYEQYF. In nucleotides, the CDR3 is TGTGCCAGCAGCATCCGGGCCTACGAGCAGTACTTC.

This clone was observed a single time. This chain links TRBV9 with TRBJ2-3, with a possible D match to TRBD1 (6 bases). Between the trimmed V and J ends, which lost 3 bases and 7 bases, there was a span of 15 bases. This CDR3 spans 14 amino acids. Germline V gene lookup returns CDR1 SGDLS and CDR2 YYNGEE. Here the CDR3 DNA reads TGTGCCAGCAGCGGGGGCGTGGGGGCTTATACGCAGTATTTT. Translated: CASSGGVGAYTQYF.

The chain links TRBV29-1 to TRBJ2-1, with D maybe TRBD2 (6 bases). V lost 3 bases to trimming and J lost 4 bases, with 7 bases between them. The CDR3 spans 12 residues. Looked up from germline, CDR1 is SQVTM and CDR2 is ANQGSEA. The CDR3 reads CSVEAGYNEQFF. The CDR3 DNA is TGCAGCGTTGAGGCGGGGTACAATGAGCAGTTCTTC.

This rearrangement joins TRBV9 to TRBJ2-7; possibly TRBD1 for D (5 bases). Germline CDR1 is SGDLS and CDR2 is YYNGEE. The V end lost 4 bases, the J end lost 0 bases, and 14 bases lay between the germline ends. The CDR3 covers 15 residues. CDR3 amino acids: CASSPRTPPSYEQYF. In DNA, the CDR3 is TGTGCCAGCAGCCCCCGGACACCCCCCTCCTACGAGCAGTACTTC.

This clone was detected once. This chain connects TRBV6-6 to TRBJ2-1; D gene unclear. V gave up 7 bases and J gave up 9 bases, with 4 bases separating them. Germline loops: CDR1 MNHNY, CDR2 SVGAGI (reference sequence). The CDR3 is 9 amino acids. The DNA for the CDR3 is TGTGCCAGCACCGGTGAGCAGTTCTTC. Encoded protein: CASTGEQFF.

The V gene is TRBV11-2, the J gene TRBJ2-7; D is perhaps TRBD1 or TRBD2 (5 bases each). CDR3 size: 13 residues. V lost 4 bases and J lost 3, with 10 bases in between. Germline values: CDR1 SGHAT, CDR2 FQNNGV. CDR3 residues: CASSSRDGYEQYF. Written as DNA, the CDR3 is TGTGCCAGCAGCTCCCGGGACGGCTACGAGCAGTACTTC.

As for this clone: The conserved final phenylalanine or tryptophan is absent from the CDR3, which likely points to a read error. The DNA is left out, because the CDR3 cannot be placed on it with certainty; the CDR3 is given as TCRdb lists it. V gene TRBV20-1 combines with J gene TRBJ1-1. The CDR3 totals 8 residues, both ends included. Looked up from germline, CDR1 is DFQATT and CDR2 is SNEGSKA (reference sequence). The CDR3 is CSAPGTPD.

This chain links TRBV27 with TRBJ2-7; TRBD1 is a possible D gene (6 bases). The germline V and J ends were trimmed by 1 base and 5 bases, with 15 bases remaining between them. This CDR3 region has 15 residues. Germline assignment: CDR1 MNHEY and CDR2 SMNVEV (reference sequence). In DNA, the CDR3 is TGTGCCAGCAGTTTATTGCACAGGGCTAAGCACGAGCAGTACTTC. This gives the protein CASSLLHRAKHEQYF.

The chain couples TRBV11-1 to TRBJ1-2; D is unclear. Germline values: CDR1 SGHAT, CDR2 FQDESV (reference sequence). Trimming removed 0 bases from V and 4 bases from J, with 9 bases in between. The CDR3 loop spans 14 amino acids. CDR3 in DNA: TGTGCCAGCAGCTTAGCGAAGGAGCGCTATGGCTACACCTTC. Its translation: CASSLAKERYGYTF.

This chain joins TRBV20-1 and TRBJ2-5; a possible D gene is TRBD1 (5 bases). The CDR3 is 11 residues long. Germline assignment: CDR1 DFQATT and CDR2 SNEGSKA (reference sequence). CDR3 region: CSRAAQETQYF. The DNA for the CDR3 is TGCAGCAGGGCAGCCCAAGAGACCCAGTACTTC.

This clone was seen more than once but under ten times. The J gene is TRBJ1-2, the V gene TRBV28, with no clear D. Germline V gene lookup returns CDR1 MDHEN and CDR2 SYDVKM. The V end lost 5 bases, the J end lost 1 base, and 8 bases lay between the germline ends. This CDR3 is built from 13 residues. CDR3 DNA sequence: TGTGCCAGCAGTCGGGAGTTTAACTATGGCTACACCTTC. Its protein is CASSREFNYGYTF.

The chain uses TRBV19 and TRBJ1-1; D not resolved. There are 14 residues in the CDR3. Germline loops: CDR1 LNHDA, CDR2 SQIVND (reference sequence). The V end lost 3 bases, the J end lost 3 bases, and 11 bases lay between the germline ends. CDR3 sequence (DNA): TGTGCCAGTAGTATTGGCCAGACGTACACTGAAGCTTTCTTT. This encodes CASSIGQTYTEAFF.

V and J are TRBV29-1 and TRBJ2-6; D is uncertain. Germline CDR1 is SQVTM and CDR2 is ANQGSEA. With 4 bases removed from V and 0 bases from J, the gap between germline ends came to 10 bases. The CDR3 extends over 15 amino acids. The CDR3 nucleotides are TGCAGCGTTGTAGGGCAGATCTCTGGGGCCAACGTCCTGACTTTC. This codes for CSVVGQISGANVLTF.

The chain combines TRBV6-5 with TRBJ2-2; no reliable D call. This CDR3 spans 11 amino acids. Between the trimmed V and J ends, which lost 7 bases and 6 bases, there was a span of 6 bases. In germline, CDR1 is MNHEY, CDR2 SVGAGI. DNA for the CDR3: TGTGCCAGCAAAGCTTCCGGGGAGCTGTTTTTT. It encodes CASKASGELFF.

This rearrangement joins TRBV5-1 to TRBJ2-3; D is unclear. This CDR3 has 14 amino acids. In germline, CDR1 is SGHRS, CDR2 YFSETQ. The V gene lost 7 bases and the J gene lost 0 bases, with 12 bases spanning the gap. The CDR3: CASRGSYSTDTQYF. CDR3 DNA sequence: TGCGCCAGCCGAGGCTCTTATAGCACAGATACGCAGTATTTT.

The chain carries TRBV5-8 and TRBJ2-1; 7 bases are shared with TRBD2. Germline assignment: CDR1 SGHTS and CDR2 YDEGEE. There are 15 residues in the CDR3. V was pared by 2 bases and J by 1 base, with 3 bases of the junction left unmatched. The CDR3: CASSLAGLSYNEQFF. The CDR3 DNA is TGTGCCAGCAGCTTAGCGGGACTTTCCTACAATGAGCAGTTCTTC.

Only a few counts were recorded for this clone. The chain uses TRBV6-5 and TRBJ2-7; D unclear. Germline loops: CDR1 MNHEY, CDR2 SVGAGI. The CDR3 sequence is 11 residues long. The V end lost 5 bases, the J end lost 3 bases, and 5 bases lay between the germline ends. CDR3 sequence (DNA): TGTGCCAGCAGTCAAGACTACGAGCAGTACTTC. This gives the protein CASSQDYEQYF.

As to this clone: Other DNA sequences in the sample encode the same CDR3. The chain combines TRBV7-8 with TRBJ1-1; unclear D gene. CDR3 length: 13 amino acids. Trimming stripped 1 base from V and 1 base from J, with 4 bases between. The germline V gene has CDR1 SGHVS and CDR2 FQNEAQ. The CDR3 reads CASSLGRNTEAFF. CDR3 DNA: TGTGCCAGCAGCTTAGGTCGGAACACTGAAGCTTTCTTT.

The rearrangement joins TRBV12-5 to TRBJ2-5; D is undetermined. Trimming removed 1 base from V and 7 bases from J, with 10 bases in between. CDR1 is LGHNT and CDR2 is FRNRAP in the germline V gene. The CDR3 consists of 13 residues. The CDR3 protein is CASGLALKGTQYF. The CDR3 nucleotides are TGTGCTAGTGGTTTGGCCCTCAAGGGGACCCAGTACTTC.

This chain joins TRBV5-1 and TRBJ1-6; the D gene is possibly TRBD1 (6 bases). Trimming left V 0 bases short and J 7 bases short, with 11 bases between. CDR1 SGHRS and CDR2 YFSETQ come from the germline V gene. CDR3 length equals 15 residues. CDR3: CASSLVGGMNSPLHF. CDR3 coding DNA: TGCGCCAGCAGCTTGGTTGGGGGCATGAATTCACCCCTCCACTTT.